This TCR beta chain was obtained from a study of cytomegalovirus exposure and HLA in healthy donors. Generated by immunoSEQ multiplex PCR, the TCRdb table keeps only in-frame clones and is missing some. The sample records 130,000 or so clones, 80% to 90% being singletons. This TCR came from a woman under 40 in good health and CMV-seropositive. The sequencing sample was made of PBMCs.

CDR3 sequence reads: CASTMGQGKSRNTEAFF. In DNA, the CDR3 is TGTGCCAGCACTATGGGACAGGGGAAGAGCAGGAACACTGAAGCTTTCTTT. The rearrangement links TRBV5-4 to TRBJ1-1; 10 bases are shared with TRBD1. The trim removed 6 bases at V and 1 base at J, leaving 12 bases unmatched. CDR3 size: 17 residues. Germline CDR1 SGHNT, CDR2 YYREEE (reference sequence).